The 16 T cell receptor beta chains below were found in one sample sequenced in a study of T cells in Graves' hyperthyroidism and ophthalmopathy. RNA transcripts served as the template for amplifying TCR beta CDR3 regions. First-round RT-PCR of the TCR CDR3 relied on the HTBI primer set. MiXCR, applied by TCRdb to the multiplex PCR reads, yields one record per CDR3 protein. The sample records hundreds of thousands of distinct CDR3 sequences, about 15% being singletons. The sample consisted of blood. These TCRs come from a woman under 30 with Graves' hyperthyroidism.

This clonotype was picked up many times. J is TRBJ1-1 and V is TRBV13; the D is unclear. The CDR3 is 17 residues long. Germline lookup yields CDR1 PRHDT and CDR2 FYEKMQ (reference sequence). The V and J ends lost 4 bases and 3 bases respectively, with 21 bases between them. CDR3 region: CASSWAVDRRFHTEAFF. CDR3 DNA: TGTGCCAGCAGCTGGGCCGTCGACCGCCGTTTCCACACTGAAGCTTTCTTT.

This clonotype occurred a few times. V gene TRBV30 combines with J gene TRBJ1-1, with D possibly being TRBD1 (5 bases). V lost 8 bases to trimming and J lost 1 base, with 14 bases between them. CDR3 length: 13 residues. Germline V CDR1 and CDR2: GTSNPN, SVGIG (reference sequence). CDR3 coding DNA: TGTGCCGGATCCGACAGCCAGAACACTGAAGCTTTCTTT. Its protein product is CAGSDSQNTEAFF.

This clonotype showed up many times. V is TRBV28 and J is TRBJ2-5; 9 bases line up with TRBD1. The ends lost 7 bases at V and 3 bases at J; junction bases unmatched: 3. The CDR3 is made up of 13 amino acids. Germline V CDR1 and CDR2: MDHEN, SYDVKM. The CDR3, as DNA: TGTGCCAGCAAGGACAGGGGCGAAGAGACCCAGTACTTC. It encodes CASKDRGEETQYF.

A few counts support this clonotype. The gene calls are TRBV7-3 and TRBJ2-1; no clear D. The CDR3 is made up of 15 amino acids. CDR1 and CDR2 (germline): SGHTA, FQGTGA. V dropped 3 bases and J dropped 8 bases, with 17 bases sitting between them. The CDR3 bases are TGTGCCAGCAGCTTGGGCCACGTGAGTAGAGATGAGCAGTTCTTC. This gives the protein CASSLGHVSRDEQFF. The variable domain in full, with the rest retrieved from reference TRBV7-3 and TRBJ2-1, is GAGVSQTPSNKVTEKGKYVELRCDPISGHTALYWYRQSLGQGPEFLIYFQGTGAADDSGLPNDRFFAVRPEGSVSTLKIQRTERGDSAVYLCASSLGHVSRDEQFFGPGTRLTVL.

This clonotype was seen a few times. The V gene is TRBV19, the J gene TRBJ1-6; weak D call: TRBD1 (6 bases). Trimming removed 6 bases at V and 7 bases at J, with 19 bases between. CDR1 and CDR2 from the germline V gene are LNHDA and SQIVND (reference sequence). The CDR3 extends over 16 amino acids. Here the CDR3 DNA reads TGTGCCAGTAGATCCTCGGGGGGGACACACAATTCACCCCTCCACTTT. As protein: CASRSSGGTHNSPLHF.

This clonotype turned up a few times. The chain is built from TRBV6-2 or TRBV6-3 and TRBJ2-2; the D is unclear. Trimming stripped 7 bases from V and 0 bases from J, with 6 bases between. The CDR3 is made up of 13 amino acids. Germline V gives CDR1 MNHEY, CDR2 SVGEGT. The CDR3 DNA reads TGTGCCAGCATGGGGACGAACACCGGGGAGCTGTTTTTT. Its protein product is CASMGTNTGELFF.

The gene calls are TRBV18 and TRBJ1-1; D is ambiguous. The germline gives CDR1 KGHSH, CDR2 LQKENI. Trimming cost V 1 base and J 5 bases, with 14 bases left between them. CDR3 length: 15 amino acids. The CDR3 bases are TGTGCCAGCTCACCACTTGCCGAGAAAAGGACTGAAGCTTTCTTT. As protein: CASSPLAEKRTEAFF.

The V and J genes are TRBV6-5 and TRBJ2-7, with D maybe TRBD1 (6 bases). Germline CDR1 is MNHEY and CDR2 is SVGAGI. The CDR3 is made up of 14 amino acids. V lost 4 bases and J 0 bases, leaving 10 bases between the germline ends. This CDR3 reads CASSSTGASYEQYF. CDR3 nucleotides: TGTGCCAGCAGTTCGACAGGAGCCTCCTACGAGCAGTACTTC.

V and J are TRBV7-8 and TRBJ2-6, with TRBD2 matching 9 bases. V trimming: 0 bases; J trimming: 3 bases; junction bases outside the gene matches: 6. Germline V CDR1 and CDR2: SGHVS, FQNEAQ. The CDR3 consists of 18 residues. The CDR3 protein is CASSLALAGASGANVLTF. The CDR3, as DNA: TGTGCCAGCAGCTTAGCGTTAGCGGGAGCCAGTGGGGCCAACGTCCTGACTTTC.

The genes are TRBV6-1 and TRBJ2-5, with D unclear. Germline values: CDR1 MNHNS, CDR2 SASEGT. V was shortened by 7 bases and J by 1 base, with 13 bases between the two germline ends. CDR3 length equals 14 residues. CDR3: CASTSRRPQETQYF. CDR3 bases: TGTGCCAGCACCTCACGGCGGCCCCAAGAGACCCAGTACTTC.

The genes are TRBV6-1 and TRBJ2-7, with 11 bases lining up with TRBD1. V dropped 1 base and J dropped 2; count of bases not matched to a gene: 1. Germline CDR1 is MNHNS and CDR2 is SASEGT. The CDR3 loop spans 15 amino acids. CDR3 residues: CASSEGDRGTYEQYF. In DNA, the CDR3 is TGTGCCAGCAGTGAAGGGGACAGGGGGACCTACGAGCAGTACTTC.

This clonotype was observed a few times. The chain links TRBV6-1 to TRBJ1-5; TRBD1 agrees at 9 bases. The CDR3 has 15 residues. The germline gives CDR1 MNHNS, CDR2 SASEGT. V lost 8 bases, J lost 1 base, and 6 bases stayed unmatched. The CDR3 loop reads CASLRGTGSNQPQHF. As DNA, the CDR3 is TGTGCCAGCCTTAGAGGGACAGGGAGCAATCAGCCCCAGCATTTT.

The rearrangement joins TRBV10-1 to TRBJ2-7; possible D gene TRBD1, 5 bases. Per the germline V gene, CDR1 is WNHNN and CDR2 is SYGVQD (reference sequence). Between the trimmed V and J ends, which lost 2 bases and 5 bases, there was a span of 10 bases. The CDR3 has 13 residues. The CDR3 protein is CASSEVLGDEQYF. In DNA form, the CDR3 reads TGCGCCAGCAGTGAGGTGCTAGGGGACGAGCAGTACTTC.

This clonotype has a count of ten or more. The J gene is TRBJ2-2, the V gene TRBV18; the D is unclear. Germline CDR1 KGHSH, CDR2 LQKENI. The CDR3 covers 16 residues. V was clipped by 2 bases and J by 0 bases, with 10 bases between them. The CDR3 loop reads CASSPSNTANTGELFF. In nucleotides, the CDR3 is TGTGCCAGCTCACCATCCAACACCGCGAACACCGGGGAGCTGTTTTTT. The full variable domain, rest sourced from reference TRBV18 and TRBJ2-2, is NAGVMQNPRHLVRRRGQEARLRCSPMKGHSHVYWYRQLPEEGLKFMVYLQKENIIDESGMPKERFSAEFPKEGPSILRIQQVVRGDSAAYFCASSPSNTANTGELFFGEGSRLTVL.

This chain connects TRBV9 to TRBJ2-5, with 10 nucleotides matching TRBD2. Germline V gene sequence: CDR1 SGDLS, CDR2 YYNGEE. This CDR3 has 16 amino acids. V gave up 4 bases and J gave up 0 bases; unmatched junction bases: 6. The CDR3: CASSIGLAVYQETQYF. DNA for the CDR3: TGTGCCAGCAGCATTGGACTAGCGGTGTACCAAGAGACCCAGTACTTC.

This clonotype occurred many times. The genes are TRBV6-5 and TRBJ2-1; 12 bases are shared with TRBD2. Germline-derived CDR1 and CDR2 are MNHEY and SVGAGI. The CDR3 spans 16 residues. V lost 0 bases to trimming and J lost 7 bases; unmatched junction nucleotides: 4. The CDR3 region has the DNA TGTGCCAGCAGTTACTCTACTAGCGGGAGGCGGAATGAGCAGTTCTTC. Its protein is CASSYSTSGRRNEQFF.